The next 20 T cell receptor beta chains were all read from a single sample in a study of CXCR3-negative and CXCR3-positive naive CD8 T cells. cDNA libraries for TRB were generated by 5' RACE incorporating UMI labels. TCRdb re-called the 5' RACE reads and shows each CDR3 protein once, DNA omitted. Across 65,000 to 95,000 distinct CDR3 sequences, the top ten clones capture roughly 1.6% of the sample. Material: naive CXCR3- CD8+ T cells from blood. Regarding subset: CD45RO-CCR7+CD27+CD95- naive CD8+ T cells lacking CXCR3 (TNR3-). The receptors derive from a human donor in good health. Some clones in this sample may be carry-over from other donors' samples.

The V call is TRBV6-6, the J call TRBJ1-3; lacking DNA, the TRBD1 call made by TCRdb goes unchecked. Germline V gives CDR1 MNHNY, CDR2 SVGAGI (reference sequence). The CDR3 runs to 12 residues. CDR3 region: CASSGPGNTIYF.

V gene TRBV12-3 or TRBV12-4 combines with J gene TRBJ2-3; absent DNA, TCRdb's TRBD1 call cannot be checked. The CDR3 spans 14 residues. The CDR3 here is CASSLDRSTDTQYF.

This sequence joins TRBV29-1 and TRBJ2-7; checking the TCRdb D call of TRBD1 is not possible without DNA. This CDR3 is 14 amino acids long. CDR1 SQVTM and CDR2 ANQGSEA come from the germline V gene. CDR3 amino acids: CSVEGTGDPYEQYF.

The chain joins TRBV20-1 to TRBJ2-3; TCRdb picks TRBD1, but there is no DNA to check that call. The CDR3 has 15 amino acids. Germline CDR1 and CDR2: DFQATT and SNEGSKA (reference sequence). This CDR3 reads CSAPSTGDIVDTQYF.

V gene TRBV28 combines with J gene TRBJ2-5; without DNA, the TCRdb call of TRBD2 cannot be checked. The length of the CDR3 is 14 residues. CDR1 MDHEN and CDR2 SYDVKM come from the germline V gene. This chain's CDR3 is CASSSSMGPPTQYF.

The CDR3 spells CASSQGGRYEQYF. The V and J genes are TRBV4-1 and TRBJ2-7. Germline V CDR1 and CDR2: MGHRA, YSYEKL. CDR3 length: 13 amino acids.

The J gene is TRBJ2-2, the V gene TRBV4-1; no DNA is available, so the TRBD1 call from TCRdb remains unchecked. This CDR3 is built from 17 residues. From germline, CDR1 is MGHRA and CDR2 YSYEKL. CDR3 loop: CASSQRVGASNTGELFF.

The chain combines TRBV29-1 with TRBJ2-1; the D gene TCRdb calls, TRBD1, cannot be checked with no DNA. CDR1 is SQVTM, CDR2 ANQGSEA, per germline. The CDR3 has 15 amino acids. This CDR3 is CSVVGEDRGYNEQFF.

The rearrangement uses TRBV7-9 and TRBJ2-7; the TCRdb call, TRBD2, lacks DNA for checking. There are 15 residues in the CDR3. In germline, CDR1 is SEHNR, CDR2 FQNEAQ (reference sequence). CDR3: CASSLEAGQIYEQYF.

The V call is TRBV24-1, the J call TRBJ2-1; TCRdb picks TRBD1, but there is no DNA to check that call. Germline CDR1 and CDR2: KGHDR and SFDVKD. The CDR3 totals 13 residues. The CDR3 spells CATSSTGENEQFF.

The rearrangement uses TRBV7-9 and TRBJ1-2; absent DNA, TCRdb's TRBD1 call cannot be checked. This CDR3 region has 15 residues. Germline V gene data show CDR1 as SEHNR and CDR2 as FQNEAQ (reference sequence). CDR3 sequence reads: CASSTDRNFNYGYTF. Drawing the rest from reference TRBV7-9 and TRBJ1-2, the complete variable domain is DTGVSQNPRHKITKRGQNVTFRCDPISEHNRLYWYRQTLGQGPEFLTYFQNEAQLEKSRLLSDRFSAERPKGSFSTLEIQRTEQGDSAMYLCASSTDRNFNYGYTFGSGTRLTVV.

The chain is built from TRBV2 and TRBJ2-1. The CDR3 runs 16 residues. Looked up from germline, CDR1 is SNHLY and CDR2 is FYNNEI. CDR3 sequence reads: CASSEGGGKSYNEQFF.

The chain employs TRBV6-6 and TRBJ1-2; the D call of TRBD1 rests on TCRdb alone, since no DNA is present to check it. From germline, CDR1 is MNHNY and CDR2 SVGAGI (reference sequence). The CDR3 spans 19 residues. The CDR3 sequence is CTSSYSLGAEDSSNYGYTF.

This chain links TRBV4-1 with TRBJ1-1; the D gene TCRdb calls, TRBD1, cannot be checked with no DNA. The CDR3 is made up of 15 amino acids. Germline lookup yields CDR1 MGHRA and CDR2 YSYEKL. The CDR3 spells CASSQDRGRRTEAFF.

The chain combines TRBV12-3 or TRBV12-4 with TRBJ2-7; TCRdb's assignment of TRBD2 cannot be checked, as there is no DNA. The CDR3 contains 14 residues. CDR3 amino acids: CASSSTSFSDEQYF.

The chain is built from TRBV7-3 and TRBJ2-1; TCRdb reports TRBD1, a call that lacks DNA to check it against. The CDR3 sequence is 14 residues long. Germline V gene lookup returns CDR1 SGHTA and CDR2 FQGTGA. CDR3 region: CASSQGQGGYEQFF.

The chain joins TRBV7-9 to TRBJ1-5. The germline V gene has CDR1 SEHNR and CDR2 FQNEAQ (reference sequence). The CDR3 extends over 15 amino acids. CDR3 loop: CASSFAAASNQPQHF.

The rearrangement links TRBV5-6 to TRBJ2-3. Per germline, CDR1 SGHDT and CDR2 YYEEEE. The CDR3 sequence is 12 residues long. Here the CDR3 reads CASSLITDTQYF.

V and J are TRBV28 and TRBJ2-7; the TCRdb D gene call, TRBD1, has no DNA to confirm it. Germline V gene sequence: CDR1 MDHEN, CDR2 SYDVKM. This CDR3 spans 17 amino acids. The CDR3 sequence is CASSFGKGGETSYEQYF.

The chain carries TRBV29-1 and TRBJ2-3; TCRdb gives TRBD1 as the D gene, but with no DNA this cannot be confirmed. The germline V gene encodes CDR1 SQVTM and CDR2 ANQGSEA. The CDR3 length is 17 residues. CDR3 sequence reads: CSVEDLVAGFGTDTQYF.